The next 20 T cell receptor beta chains were all read from a single sample in a study of Ad26.COV2.S vaccination and SARS-CoV-2 variants (dated by TCRdb to 2020 to 2022). The treatment or condition label, as the study defines it: 19 received Ad26.COV2.S at low or high dose, single or two shots; roughly five received placebo; per-sample allocation not given. For vaccine and placebo recipients, repertoires were sequenced using samples collected on day 63 after the first injection. Libraries were prepared through the immunoSEQ multiplex PCR assay. This is the immuneACCESS table as TCRdb keeps it, with only in-frame sequences that have V and J called. A part of the clones is gone; compared with another copy, unresolved V genes explain less than half, and the rest is unexplained. The sample profile shows about 440,000 clones; 87% of them were found once. The ten biggest clones cover roughly 13% of the sample.

The specimen comprised peripheral blood, sampled in a trial of Ad26.COV2.S vaccine versus placebo. These receptors all stem from a person between 18 and 65 years old who received the Ad26.COV2.S COVID-19 vaccine or a placebo.

In DNA, the CDR3 is TGTGCCAGCAGTGGACGAACGGGCCAAAACTATGGCTACACCTTC. This gives the protein CASSGRTGQNYGYTF. The rearrangement joins TRBV2 to TRBJ1-2; D uncertain. The CDR3 spans 15 residues. Trimming cost V 4 bases and J 2 bases, with 14 bases left between them. CDR1 is SNHLY and CDR2 is FYNNEI in the germline V gene.

The J gene is TRBJ2-5, the V gene TRBV30; 10 bases are a match to TRBD2. Germline CDR1 GTSNPN, CDR2 SVGIG (reference sequence). After removal of 0 bases from V and 7 bases from J, the junction contained 17 bases not matched to a gene. The CDR3 has 18 amino acids. CDR3 DNA sequence: TGTGCCTGGAGTGTACCCTCTCAACTAGCGGGGCTCCTTGCGACCCAGTACTTC. It yields the protein CAWSVPSQLAGLLATQYF. The complete variable domain, with remaining parts taken from reference TRBV30 and TRBJ2-5, reads SQTIHQWPATLVQPVGSPLSLECTVEGTSNPNLYWYRQAAGRGLQLLFYSVGIGQISSEVPQNLSASRPQDRQFILSSKKLLLSDSGFYLCAWSVPSQLAGLLATQYFGPGTRLLVL.

The rearrangement joins TRBV29-1 to TRBJ1-6; tentatively, D is TRBD1 (5 bases). Germline CDR1 SQVTM, CDR2 ANQGSEA. The CDR3 has 13 amino acids. V lost 4 bases and J lost 6, with 10 bases in between. Here the CDR3 reads CSVGSGSNSPLHF. CDR3 nucleotides: TGCAGCGTTGGCTCAGGGAGTAATTCACCCCTCCACTTT.

V gene TRBV5-1 combines with J gene TRBJ2-1; 8 bases map to TRBD2. CDR1 and CDR2 from the germline V gene are SGHRS and YFSETQ. Losses at the gene ends were 0 bases for V and 9 bases for J; bases not matched to a gene: 14. The CDR3 is 17 residues long. The CDR3 DNA reads TGCGCCAGCAGCTTGGCCGGTGGAGCGGGAGAGGTGGGTGAGCAGTTCTTC. The encoded protein is CASSLAGGAGEVGEQFF.

The genes are TRBV7-2 and TRBJ1-5, with 7 positions matching TRBD1. Germline CDR1 reads SGHTA; CDR2 reads FQGNSA. The CDR3 consists of 15 residues. V gave up 5 bases and J gave up 3 bases; unmatched junction bases: 7. CDR3 bases: TGTGCCAGCAGCGCCGCACAGGGGAACAATCAGCCCCAGCATTTT. Amino acids: CASSAAQGNNQPQHF.

This clone was seen only a few times. The chain couples TRBV10-2 to TRBJ1-5, with D perhaps TRBD1 (5 bases). This CDR3 region has 15 residues. V lost 0 bases, J lost 5 bases, and 11 bases lay in between. The germline CDR1 and CDR2 sequences are WSHSY and SAAADI. Here the CDR3 reads CASSESSGKHQPQHF. Written as DNA, the CDR3 is TGCGCCAGCAGTGAGTCATCAGGGAAACATCAGCCCCAGCATTTT.

The rearrangement uses TRBV5-4 and TRBJ2-1, with TRBD2 identical over 7 bases. The CDR3 loop spans 15 amino acids. Germline assignment: CDR1 SGHNT and CDR2 YYREEE (reference sequence). The junction had 2 bases not matched to a gene; V was cut back by 1 base and J by 1 base. In DNA form, the CDR3 reads TGTGCCAGCAGCTTGCGGACTAGATCCTACAATGAGCAGTTCTTC. Its protein is CASSLRTRSYNEQFF. Combining the CDR3 with reference TRBV5-4 and TRBJ2-1 gives the whole variable domain ETGVTQSPTHLIKTRGQQVTLRCSSQSGHNTVSWYQQALGQGPQFIFQYYREEENGRGNFPPRFSGLQFPNYSSELNVNALELDDSALYLCASSLRTRSYNEQFFGPGTRLTVL.

The chain has TRBV5-4 and TRBJ1-6; D is uncertain. Germline CDR1 SGHNT, CDR2 YYREEE (reference sequence). The CDR3 has 15 residues. Trimming cost V 4 bases and J 5 bases, with 13 bases left between them. The chain's CDR3 is CASSAGPADNSPLHF. CDR3 in DNA: TGTGCCAGCAGCGCCGGACCGGCTGATAATTCACCCCTCCACTTT.

V and J are TRBV7-3 and TRBJ2-1; TRBD2 matches 14 bases. After removal of 3 bases from V and 5 bases from J, the junction contained 18 bases not matched to a gene. The CDR3 has 21 amino acids. The germline CDR1 and CDR2 sequences are SGHTA and FQGTGA. CDR3 sequence: CASSFPLDPGTSGSRNNEQFF. CDR3 DNA sequence: TGTGCCAGCAGCTTCCCCTTGGACCCTGGGACTAGCGGGAGTAGAAACAATGAGCAGTTCTTC.

The chain joins TRBV7-2 to TRBJ1-3; D is possibly TRBD1 (5 bases). Germline CDR1 SGHTA, CDR2 FQGNSA. The length of the CDR3 is 15 residues. V shed 1 base and J shed 1 base, with 8 bases lying between them. CDR3 in amino acids: CASSLVGASGNTIYF. CDR3 nucleotides: TGTGCCAGCAGCTTAGTAGGGGCTTCTGGAAACACCATATATTTT.

The chain uses TRBV6-4 and TRBJ2-7; 7 nucleotides line up with TRBD2. Germline loops: CDR1 MRHNA, CDR2 SNTAGT. CDR3 length: 16 residues. V trimming: 9 bases; J trimming: 4 bases; junction bases outside the gene matches: 18. The CDR3 sequence: CASYTREGSSPYEQYF. The CDR3 DNA sequence: TGTGCCAGTTACACCAGGGAGGGTAGTTCTCCATACGAGCAGTACTTC.

The chain carries TRBV19 and TRBJ2-1; D is uncertain. The length of the CDR3 is 14 residues. Trimming pared 6 bases from V and 6 bases from J, leaving 15 bases between. The germline V gene encodes CDR1 LNHDA and CDR2 SQIVND (reference sequence). The CDR3 DNA follows: TGTGCCAGTAGGGCGCCGTCGTTCCTCAATGAGCAGTTCTTC. It translates to CASRAPSFLNEQFF.

The chain is built from TRBV3-1 (or the pseudogene TRBV3-2) and TRBJ2-7; D gene ambiguous. Deletions cut 0 bases from V and 1 base from J, with 7 bases between. The CDR3 loop spans 14 amino acids. Germline assignment: CDR1 LGHDT and CDR2 YNNKEL (reference sequence). CDR3 DNA sequence: TGTGCCAGCAGCCAAGACCCCGGATCCTACGAGCAGTACTTC. Its translation is CASSQDPGSYEQYF.

V usage is TRBV14 and J usage is TRBJ2-2, with D unresolved. Germline lookup yields CDR1 SGHDN and CDR2 FVKESK. CDR3 length equals 13 residues. V gave up 7 bases and J gave up 1 base, with 7 bases separating them. CDR3 region: CASNPLNTGELFF. The CDR3, as DNA: TGTGCCAGCAACCCGCTGAACACCGGGGAGCTGTTTTTT.

The gene calls are TRBV6-5 and TRBJ1-1; perhaps TRBD1 as D (5 bases). Germline CDR1 MNHEY, CDR2 SVGAGI. Trimming removed 8 bases at V and 0 bases at J, with 10 bases between. The CDR3 covers 13 residues. The CDR3 protein is CASGETVNTEAFF. CDR3 DNA: TGTGCCAGCGGGGAGACAGTGAACACTGAAGCTTTCTTT.

The V and J genes are TRBV11-2 and TRBJ2-7, with D possibly TRBD1 on 6 matching bases. Trimming pared 5 bases from V and 2 bases from J, leaving 16 bases between. The length of the CDR3 is 15 residues. The germline gives CDR1 SGHAT, CDR2 FQNNGV. The CDR3 DNA is TGTGCCAGCAGCCTAGCACCGGCAGGGGCCTACGAGCAGTACTTC. Protein sequence: CASSLAPAGAYEQYF.

V usage is TRBV24-1 and J usage is TRBJ2-3; a weak D match, TRBD2 (5 bases). CDR3 length equals 13 residues. V lost 3 bases to trimming and J lost 5 bases, with 8 bases between them. CDR1 KGHDR and CDR2 SFDVKD come from the germline V gene. The CDR3 protein is CATSDKSGDTQYF. CDR3 nucleotide sequence: TGTGCCACCAGTGATAAAAGCGGAGATACGCAGTATTTT.

The V call is TRBV14, the J call TRBJ1-1; D may be TRBD1 (5 bases). The length of the CDR3 is 12 residues. Trimming cost V 1 base and J 8 bases, with 8 bases left between them. From germline, CDR1 is SGHDN and CDR2 FVKESK. In nucleotides, the CDR3 is TGTGCCAGCAGCCAAGGAGGGGACGAAGCTTTCTTT. Its protein is CASSQGGDEAFF.

V is TRBV30 and J is TRBJ1-5; no firm D call. The CDR3 is 15 amino acids. Germline V lookup: CDR1 GTSNPN, CDR2 SVGIG (reference sequence). The V end was cut by 1 base, the J end by 7 bases, with 17 bases between. The CDR3 sequence: CAWSESRRVGQPQHF. CDR3 coding DNA: TGTGCCTGGAGTGAAAGCAGGCGGGTAGGACAGCCCCAGCATTTT.

This clone has a single count. The rearrangement joins TRBV5-1 to TRBJ1-5; D gene uncertain. The CDR3 is 15 residues long. V dropped 7 bases and J dropped 0 bases, with 14 bases sitting between them. Germline CDR1 SGHRS, CDR2 YFSETQ. The CDR3 DNA follows: TGCGCCAGCCCGAAGGATCTTTATAGCAATCAGCCCCAGCATTTT. It specifies CASPKDLYSNQPQHF.